These T cell receptor beta chains were read from a single sample in a study of blood T cell repertoires in COVID-19. Clones were read by immunoSEQ multiplex PCR, and TCRdb kept only the in-frame ones, dropping some. Here the sample spans about 270,000 clones, about 86% being singletons. The sample was peripheral blood. These receptors originate from a woman aged 60-75 years with active or convalescent COVID-19. CDR3s include the opening cysteine and the closing phenylalanine or tryptophan. A D gene is named only where the DNA matches it firmly. Size tells how often a clone was seen (once, few, many) or the class of an expanded clone, and some rows leave it out.

d_gene: TRBD1
abundance: -
j_gene: TRBJ1-3
v_gene: TRBV14
CDR3nt: TGTGCCAGCAGCTACGACAGGGCAAACACCATATATTTT
CDR3aa: CASSYDRANTIYF

d_gene: -
abundance: -
j_gene: TRBJ2-2
v_gene: TRBV4-2
CDR3nt: TGTGCCAGCAGCCTAAGCGGAGGGTCGAACACCGGGGAGCTGTTTTTT
CDR3aa: CASSLSGGSNTGELFF

d_gene: -
abundance: -
j_gene: TRBJ1-2
v_gene: TRBV7-8
CDR3nt: TGTGCCAGCAGCGCCGACCGGGCCACGGTGTGGGGGGGGTATGGCTACACCTTC
CDR3aa: CASSADRATVWGGYGYTF

d_gene: -
abundance: few
j_gene: TRBJ1-2
v_gene: TRBV7-2
CDR3nt: TGTGCCAGCAGCCTCCCTGGAGGGAACTATGGCTACACCTTC
CDR3aa: CASSLPGGNYGYTF

d_gene: TRBD1
abundance: -
j_gene: TRBJ2-7
v_gene: TRBV28
CDR3nt: TGTGCCAGTACAGACAGGGCCCCCTCCTACGAGCAGTACTTC
CDR3aa: CASTDRAPSYEQYF

d_gene: TRBD2
abundance: -
j_gene: TRBJ2-5
v_gene: TRBV7-2
CDR3nt: TGTGCCAGCAGCTCTGCTGGCGGGACTAGCGTGGAGACCCAGTACTTC
CDR3aa: CASSSAGGTSVETQYF

d_gene: -
abundance: -
j_gene: TRBJ2-1
v_gene: TRBV25-1
CDR3nt: TGTGCCAGCAGCTCAGGGTCGGGCTCCTACAATGAGCAGTTCTTC
CDR3aa: CASSSGSGSYNEQFF

d_gene: -
abundance: once
j_gene: TRBJ2-3
v_gene: TRBV5-4
CDR3nt: TGTGCCAGCAGTCTAACAGATACGCAGTATTTT
CDR3aa: CASSLTDTQYF

d_gene: -
abundance: once
j_gene: TRBJ2-7
v_gene: TRBV7-8
CDR3nt: TGTGCCAGCAGCTTTCCGAGGGACTCCTACTCCTACGAGCAGTACTTC
CDR3aa: CASSFPRDSYSYEQYF

d_gene: -
abundance: -
j_gene: TRBJ2-2
v_gene: TRBV6-5
CDR3nt: TGTGCCAGCAGTTACTCGGCAGGGGCAGGCACCGGGGAGCTGTTTTTT
CDR3aa: CASSYSAGAGTGELFF

d_gene: -
abundance: few
j_gene: TRBJ2-3
v_gene: TRBV18
CDR3nt: TGTGCCACCTCTCCAGTCCAGGCAGATACGCAGTATTTT
CDR3aa: CATSPVQADTQYF

d_gene: TRBD1
abundance: -
j_gene: TRBJ2-7
v_gene: TRBV4-2
CDR3nt: TGTGCCAGCAGCCACGGACAGGGTGGTTCGTACGAGCAGTACTTC
CDR3aa: CASSHGQGGSYEQYF

d_gene: -
abundance: few
j_gene: TRBJ2-1
v_gene: TRBV7-3
CDR3nt: TGTGCCAGCAGCTTAACGCAGGGGAGGGGCAATGAGCAGTTCTTC
CDR3aa: CASSLTQGRGNEQFF